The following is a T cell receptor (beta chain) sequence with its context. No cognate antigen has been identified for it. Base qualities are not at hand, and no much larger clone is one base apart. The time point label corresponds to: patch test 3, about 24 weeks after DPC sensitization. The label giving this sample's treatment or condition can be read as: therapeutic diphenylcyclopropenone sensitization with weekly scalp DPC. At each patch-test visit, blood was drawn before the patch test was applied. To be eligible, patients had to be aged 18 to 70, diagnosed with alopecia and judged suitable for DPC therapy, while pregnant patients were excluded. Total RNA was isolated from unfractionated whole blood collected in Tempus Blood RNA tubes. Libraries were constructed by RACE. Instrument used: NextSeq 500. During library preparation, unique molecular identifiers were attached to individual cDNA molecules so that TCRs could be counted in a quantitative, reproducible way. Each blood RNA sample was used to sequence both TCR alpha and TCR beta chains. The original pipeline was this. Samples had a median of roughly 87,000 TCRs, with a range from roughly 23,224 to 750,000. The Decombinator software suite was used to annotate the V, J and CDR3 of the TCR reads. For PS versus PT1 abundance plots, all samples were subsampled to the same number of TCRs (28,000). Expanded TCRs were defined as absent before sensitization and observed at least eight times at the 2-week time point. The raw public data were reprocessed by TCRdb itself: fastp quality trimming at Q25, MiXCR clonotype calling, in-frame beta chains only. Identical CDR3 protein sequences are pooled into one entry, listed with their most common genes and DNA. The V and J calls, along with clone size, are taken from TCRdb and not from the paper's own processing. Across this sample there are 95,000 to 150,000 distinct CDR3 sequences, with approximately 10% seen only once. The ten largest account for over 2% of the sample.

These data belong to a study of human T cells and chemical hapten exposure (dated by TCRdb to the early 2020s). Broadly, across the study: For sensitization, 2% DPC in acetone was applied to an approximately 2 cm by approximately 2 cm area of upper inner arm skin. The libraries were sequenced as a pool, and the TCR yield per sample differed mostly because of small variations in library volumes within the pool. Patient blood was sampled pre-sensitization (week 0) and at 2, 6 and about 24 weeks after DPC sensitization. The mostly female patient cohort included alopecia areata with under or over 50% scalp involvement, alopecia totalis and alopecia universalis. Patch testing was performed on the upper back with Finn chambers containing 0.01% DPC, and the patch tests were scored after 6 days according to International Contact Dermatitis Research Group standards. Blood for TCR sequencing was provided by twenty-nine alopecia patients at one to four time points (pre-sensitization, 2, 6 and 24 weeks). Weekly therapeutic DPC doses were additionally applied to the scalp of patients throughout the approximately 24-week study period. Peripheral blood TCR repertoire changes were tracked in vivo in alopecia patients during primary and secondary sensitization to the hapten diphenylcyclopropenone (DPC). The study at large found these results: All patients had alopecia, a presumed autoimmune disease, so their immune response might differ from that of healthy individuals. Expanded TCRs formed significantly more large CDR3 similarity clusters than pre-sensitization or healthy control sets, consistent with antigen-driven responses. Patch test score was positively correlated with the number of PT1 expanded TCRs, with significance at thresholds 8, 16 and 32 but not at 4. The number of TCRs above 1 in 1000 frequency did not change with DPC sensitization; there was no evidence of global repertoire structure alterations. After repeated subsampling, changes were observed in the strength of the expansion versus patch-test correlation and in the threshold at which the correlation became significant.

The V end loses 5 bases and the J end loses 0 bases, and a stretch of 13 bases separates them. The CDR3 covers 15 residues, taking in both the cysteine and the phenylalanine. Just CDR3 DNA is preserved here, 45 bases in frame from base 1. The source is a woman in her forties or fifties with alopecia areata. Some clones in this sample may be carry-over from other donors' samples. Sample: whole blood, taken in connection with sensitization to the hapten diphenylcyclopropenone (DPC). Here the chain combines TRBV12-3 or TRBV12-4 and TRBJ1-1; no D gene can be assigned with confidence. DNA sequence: TGTGCCAGCAGTCCCGGGCCTCAAATGAACACTGAAGCTTTCTTT. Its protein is CASSPGPQMNTEAFF.